This record looks at one T cell receptor beta chain sequence and its context. Its cognate antigen is unknown. Each single cDNA molecule received a unique molecular identifier. TCRdb re-analysed the 5' RACE reads in MiXCR, keeping a single row per CDR3 protein. The sample includes about 94,000 distinct CDR3 sequences, about 13% seen only once; the top ten take about 2%. The source of the sample is a study of early T cells in non-severe SARS-CoV-2 infection. Background on the study: The sequenced material was bulk RNA from unsorted whole blood, and its chains were unpaired. Study-level points and caveats: Anti-spike CD8 responses were favored by VDJdb matching, which missed private and CD4 specificities.

This receptor was taken from an adult who was a healthcare worker with PCR-confirmed SARS-CoV-2 infection or an uninfected control (not recorded which). The specimen was whole blood.

The CDR3 here is CASSFGDTEAFF. CDR3 nucleotide sequence: TGTGCCAGCAGCTTTGGGGACACTGAAGCTTTCTTT. This sequence joins TRBV7-9 and TRBJ1-1; D remains ambiguous. V lost 3 bases to trimming and J lost 3 bases, with 5 bases between them. The germline V gene has CDR1 SEHNR and CDR2 FQNEAQ (reference sequence). CDR3 size: 12 residues.